The clone carrying this T cell receptor beta chain turned up a few times. V lost 5 bases and J 3 bases, leaving 14 bases between the germline ends. The CDR3 has 15 residues. The germline V gene has CDR1 MDHEN and CDR2 SYDVKM. Each CDR3 protein is one row after TCRdb ran MiXCR on the 5' RACE reads. Of more than 250,000 distinct CDR3 sequences detected, under 20% appear once; the ten largest clones hold approximately 25%. The data are from a study of T-cell memory formation after mild COVID-19. This sequence was found in a man between 18 and 29 years old who had mild COVID-19 (a few samples of this study predate the infection). Cell type and time point are not known. Input material: PBMCs or a T cell subset sorted from them (not recorded which). V usage is TRBV28 and J usage is TRBJ1-3; D perhaps matches TRBD1 (5 bases). Written as DNA, the CDR3 is TGTGCCAGCAGTACTACAGGACTCTATGGAAACACCATATATTTT. Protein sequence: CASSTTGLYGNTIYF.